Below, 10 T cell receptor beta chains from the same sample are listed, as sequenced in a study of OX40 agonist ivuxolimab in advanced cancers. Receptor libraries were prepared by the immunoSEQ multiplex PCR assay. In TCRdb, the immuneACCESS table is reduced to in-frame sequences with V and J assigned. These tables do not hold every clone; where another copy was compared, an unresolved V gene accounts for under half, and the others remain unexplained. A total of about 90,000 clones appear in this sample, around 88% of them only once. The ten largest make up approximately 1.3% of the sample. This material consisted of CD4+ or CD8+ T cells sorted from blood, taken in a trial of the OX40 agonist ivuxolimab. All receptors derive from an adult with an advanced solid tumor such as melanoma, head and neck, liver or kidney cancer.

This clone was seen more than once but under ten times. V and J are TRBV5-1 and TRBJ1-2; possibly TRBD1 for D (6 bases). V lost 8 bases, J lost 0 bases, and 23 bases lay in between. The CDR3 covers 17 residues. Germline V gene lookup returns CDR1 SGHRS and CDR2 YFSETQ. The CDR3 region is CASYNPRTDHTNYGYTF. Written as DNA, the CDR3 is TGCGCCAGTTATAACCCCCGGACAGACCACACTAACTATGGCTACACCTTC.

This clone was seen only once. The CDR3 DNA sequence: TGTGCCAGCAGTCAATTACAGGGGGCTGTCGACGTGGACGAGCAGTACTTC. It translates to CASSQLQGAVDVDEQYF. The genes are TRBV27 and TRBJ2-7; TRBD1 agrees at 9 bases. Germline V gene sequence: CDR1 MNHEY, CDR2 SMNVEV (reference sequence). The junction had 16 bases not matched to a gene; V was cut back by 5 bases and J by 5 bases. This CDR3 contains 17 residues.

This chain connects TRBV6-1 to TRBJ2-3, with 12 bases lining up with TRBD2. Per the germline V gene, CDR1 is MNHNS and CDR2 is SASEGT. Germline trimming cut 4 bases from V and 5 bases from J; bases unmatched to any gene: 4. CDR3 length: 15 residues. CDR3 region: CASSGLAGGIDTQYF. CDR3 DNA: TGTGCCAGCAGTGGCCTAGCGGGAGGGATAGATACGCAGTATTTT.

This rearrangement joins TRBV5-6 to TRBJ2-2, with TRBD1 matching 7 bases. With 3 bases clipped from V and 4 bases from J, the junction kept 6 bases outside the gene matches. The germline gives CDR1 SGHDT, CDR2 YYEEEE. This CDR3 is 15 amino acids long. In DNA, the CDR3 is TGTGCCAGCAGCTACAGGGGTTTAGGCACCGGGGAGCTGTTTTTT. Residues: CASSYRGLGTGELFF.

The chain is built from TRBV6-6 and TRBJ2-5; D is possibly TRBD1 (5 bases). This CDR3 has 15 amino acids. Germline CDR1 and CDR2: MNHNY and SVGAGI (reference sequence). V lost 0 bases, J lost 0 bases, and 8 bases lay in between. DNA of the CDR3: TGTGCCAGCAGTTACTCGGCAGGGAACCAAGAGACCCAGTACTTC. The encoded protein is CASSYSAGNQETQYF.

As DNA, the CDR3 is TGTGCCAGCAGTCGTGGGACAGGGTGGGATGAAAAACTGTTTTTT. Translated: CASSRGTGWDEKLFF. The chain recombines TRBV6-5 with TRBJ1-4; TRBD1 matches at 9 bases. Germline CDR1 MNHEY, CDR2 SVGAGI. J lost 6 bases, V lost 5 bases, and 7 bases had no gene match. The CDR3 has 15 residues.

The rearrangement joins TRBV10-3 to TRBJ2-5; TRBD2 matches at 9 bases. Germline V gene lookup returns CDR1 ENHRY and CDR2 SYGVKD. Trimming at V came to 3 bases and at J to 3 bases, leaving 11 bases not matched to a gene. The CDR3 is 17 amino acids. The CDR3 protein is CAISEGVPRGGKETQYF. In DNA, the CDR3 is TGTGCCATCAGTGAAGGGGTGCCGCGGGGGGGGAAAGAGACCCAGTACTTC.

Of note for this clone: One end of the junction fails to match germline, which may point to a read error. This sequence joins TRBV7-7 and TRBJ1-6; 10 bases are shared with TRBD1. Per germline, CDR1 SSHAT and CDR2 FNYEAQ (reference sequence). The CDR3 spans 15 residues. CDR3 loop: CASRRRDRGLSPLHF. CDR3 coding DNA: TGTGCTAGCAGGAGACGGGACAGGGGATTGTCACCCCTCCACTTT.

CDR3 protein: CASSFKNEQFF. CDR3 DNA sequence: TGTGCCAGCAGCTTTAAAAATGAGCAGTTCTTC. The V and J genes are TRBV7-2 and TRBJ2-1; D gene ambiguous. V lost 3 bases and J lost 7, with 4 bases in between. Looked up from germline, CDR1 is SGHTA and CDR2 is FQGNSA. The length of the CDR3 is 11 residues.

The chain is built from TRBV4-1 and TRBJ1-5; TRBD1 aligns across 9 bases. J gave up 7 bases and V 0 bases, and 7 bases lay outside the gene matches. This CDR3 region has 16 residues. CDR1 is MGHRA, CDR2 YSYEKL, per germline. As DNA, the CDR3 is TGCGCCAGCAGCCAAGAATCCGGGACAGGGAGCCAGCCCCAGCATTTT. Encoded protein: CASSQESGTGSQPQHF.